The entry below describes one T cell receptor beta chain. Its antigen is as yet unknown. The data were taken from a study of cytomegalovirus exposure and HLA in healthy donors. It was with 60 Vbeta and 13 Jbeta primers that the PCR ran. Measured with immunoSEQ multiplex PCR; TCRdb has only the in-frame clones, and not every one. This sample has about 140,000 clones, with around 79% found just once. Study-level findings and limits: A reported reduction in N-insertions relative to the 666-donor mean was seen in an Asian-associated ancestry cluster in a later analysis. An observed cluster of highly shared sequence variants was recorded as a likely sequencing artifact.

The sequence came from a female donor in good health and CMV-seronegative. Sequenced sample: PBMCs.

The CDR3 reads CASREGQGSYNEQFF. The CDR3 DNA is TGCGCCAGCAGGGAGGGACAGGGCTCCTACAATGAGCAGTTCTTC. V gene TRBV5-1 combines with J gene TRBJ2-1; 9 bases line up with TRBD1. The CDR3 has 15 amino acids. The germline V gene has CDR1 SGHRS and CDR2 YFSETQ. V shed 5 bases and J 0 bases; nucleotides not matched to a gene: 3. Full variable domain (remainder filled in from reference TRBV5-1 and TRBJ2-1): KAGVTQTPRYLIKTRGQQVTLSCSPISGHRSVSWYQQTPGQGLQFLFEYFSETQRNKGNFPGRFSGRQFSNSRSEMNVSTLELGDSALYLCASREGQGSYNEQFFGPGTRLTVL.